The 9 T cell receptor beta chains below were found in one sample sequenced in a study of vaccination effects on CD4 cells after COVID-19. Clones were sequenced by immunoSEQ multiplex PCR, and TCRdb holds only the in-frame ones, with some missing. The sample lists around 40,000 clones, around 63% occurring once. Their cognate antigens are unknown. Following 10 days of culture, CD4+ T cells were isolated. The source material was CD4+ T cells from PBMCs cultured without peptide, sampled before COVID-19 vaccination. The receptors come from a human donor who received a COVID-19 vaccine.

The genes are TRBV7-2 and TRBJ1-1, with TRBD1 identical over 7 bases. CDR1 and CDR2 from the germline V gene are SGHTA and FQGNSA. The CDR3 extends over 15 amino acids. V shed 0 bases and J 3 bases; nucleotides not matched to a gene: 4. In nucleotides, the CDR3 is TGTGCCAGCAGCTTAGCGGCAGGGGGGCACACTGAAGCTTTCTTT. This translates into CASSLAAGGHTEAFF. The full variable domain, completed using reference TRBV7-2 and TRBJ1-1, is GAGVSQSPSNKVTEKGKDVELRCDPISGHTALYWYRQSLGQGLEFLIYFQGNSAPDKSGLPSDRFSAERTGGSVSTLTIQRTQQEDSAVYLCASSLAAGGHTEAFFGQGTRLTVV.

The V and J genes are TRBV7-9 and TRBJ1-4; D remains unclear. CDR1 SEHNR and CDR2 FQNEAQ come from the germline V gene (reference sequence). The V and J ends lost 5 bases and 6 bases respectively, with 13 bases between them. This CDR3 spans 14 amino acids. CDR3 sequence (DNA): TGTGCCAGCAGCCTTACGGCCTTGGATGAAAAACTGTTTTTT. Encoded protein: CASSLTALDEKLFF.

The chain has TRBV2 and TRBJ2-2; 12 bases are a match to TRBD2. CDR3 size: 14 residues. With 7 bases clipped from V and 8 bases from J, the junction kept 5 bases outside the gene matches. From germline, CDR1 is SNHLY and CDR2 FYNNEI. CDR3 in amino acids: CASTLTSGRGELFF. The CDR3 region has the DNA TGTGCCAGCACCCTGACTAGCGGGAGAGGGGAGCTGTTTTTT.

This clone was found a few times. The rearrangement joins TRBV6-5 to TRBJ1-5; TRBD1 matches 7 bases. The CDR3 has 13 amino acids. In germline, CDR1 is MNHEY, CDR2 SVGAGI. J gave up 3 bases and V 8 bases, and 4 bases lay outside the gene matches. The DNA of the CDR3 is TGTGCCAGCCGGGACAGATACAATCAGCCCCAGCATTTT. It specifies CASRDRYNQPQHF.

This clone was counted a single time. This chain connects TRBV6-5 to TRBJ1-2; the D gene is possibly TRBD1 (6 bases). This CDR3 has 15 residues. Germline V gene lookup returns CDR1 MNHEY and CDR2 SVGAGI. V lost 4 bases to trimming and J lost 2 bases, with 14 bases between them. The CDR3, as DNA: TGTGCCAGCAGTTCGACAGGAACGTTAAACTATGGCTACACCTTC. It specifies CASSSTGTLNYGYTF.

In nucleotides, the CDR3 is TGCGCCAGCAGCTTGGAAGGGATCCGAACTAATGAAAAACTGTTTTTT. It is translated as CASSLEGIRTNEKLFF. The chain employs TRBV5-1 and TRBJ1-4; the D is unclear. The V end was cut by 0 bases, the J end by 1 base, with 10 bases between. CDR1 is SGHRS and CDR2 is YFSETQ in the germline V gene. This CDR3 region has 16 residues.

This sequence joins TRBV3-1 (or the pseudogene TRBV3-2) and TRBJ2-5; unclear D gene. V was shortened by 2 bases and J by 4 bases, with 5 bases between the two germline ends. The CDR3 length is 12 residues. CDR1 and CDR2 from the germline V gene are LGHDT and YNNKEL (reference sequence). CDR3 coding DNA: TGTGCCAGCAGCCAACGAGGAGAGACCCAGTACTTC. It is translated as CASSQRGETQYF.

This clone was seen a handful of times. The chain employs TRBV6-5 and TRBJ2-7; 11 nucleotides agree with TRBD1. With 7 bases clipped from V and 0 bases from J, the junction kept 5 bases outside the gene matches. The CDR3 has 15 residues. The V gene's germline CDR1 is MNHEY and CDR2 SVGAGI. The CDR3 region is CASMTGTGGSYEQYF. Written as DNA, the CDR3 is TGTGCCAGCATGACCGGGACAGGGGGCTCCTACGAGCAGTACTTC.

This chain links TRBV2 with TRBJ2-2; 11 bases match TRBD2. The ends lost 5 bases at V and 2 bases at J; junction bases unmatched: 4. Germline values: CDR1 SNHLY, CDR2 FYNNEI. CDR3 size: 16 residues. The CDR3 DNA sequence: TGTGCCAGCAGTTTTAGCGGGGGGGGAAACACCGGGGAGCTGTTTTTT. Amino acid sequence: CASSFSGGGNTGELFF.